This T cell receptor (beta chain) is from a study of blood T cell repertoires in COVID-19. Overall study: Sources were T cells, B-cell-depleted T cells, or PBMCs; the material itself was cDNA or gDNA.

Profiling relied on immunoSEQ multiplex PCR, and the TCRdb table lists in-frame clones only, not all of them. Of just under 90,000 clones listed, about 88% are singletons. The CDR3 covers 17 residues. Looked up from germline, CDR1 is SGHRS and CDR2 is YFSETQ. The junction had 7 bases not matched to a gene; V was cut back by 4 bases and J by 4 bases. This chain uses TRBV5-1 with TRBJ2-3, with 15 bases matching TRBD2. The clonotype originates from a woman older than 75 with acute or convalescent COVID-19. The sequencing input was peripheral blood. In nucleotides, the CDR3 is TGCGCCAGCAGCCCGGGGACTAGCGGGGGGTTGGCAGATACGCAGTATTTT. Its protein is CASSPGTSGGLADTQYF.